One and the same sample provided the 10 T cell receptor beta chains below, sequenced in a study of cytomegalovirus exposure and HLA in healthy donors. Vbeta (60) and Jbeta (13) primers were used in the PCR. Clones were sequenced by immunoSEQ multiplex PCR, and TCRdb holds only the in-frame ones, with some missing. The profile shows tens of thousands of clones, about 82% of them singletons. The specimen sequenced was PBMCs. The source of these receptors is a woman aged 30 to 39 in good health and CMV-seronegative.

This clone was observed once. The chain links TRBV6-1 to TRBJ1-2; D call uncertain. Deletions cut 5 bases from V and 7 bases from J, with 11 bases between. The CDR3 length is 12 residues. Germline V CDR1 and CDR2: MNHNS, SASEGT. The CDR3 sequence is CASSLTESGYTF. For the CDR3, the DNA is TGTGCCAGCAGTCTAACAGAGAGTGGCTACACCTTC.

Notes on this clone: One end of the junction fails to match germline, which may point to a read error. In DNA, the CDR3 is TGTGCTAGCAGCTTAGGGCTAGCGGGTGAAAACACCATATATTTT. This gives the protein CASSLGLAGENTIYF. This chain uses TRBV7-7 with TRBJ1-3; D unclear. This CDR3 is built from 15 residues. Germline loops: CDR1 SSHAT, CDR2 FNYEAQ (reference sequence).

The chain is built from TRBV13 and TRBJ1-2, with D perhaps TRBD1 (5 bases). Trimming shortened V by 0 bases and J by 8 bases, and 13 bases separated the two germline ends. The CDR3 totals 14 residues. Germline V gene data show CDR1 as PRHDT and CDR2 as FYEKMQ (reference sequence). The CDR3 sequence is CASSLGGPARGYTF. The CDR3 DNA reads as TGTGCCAGCAGCTTAGGGGGGCCTGCCCGGGGCTACACCTTC.

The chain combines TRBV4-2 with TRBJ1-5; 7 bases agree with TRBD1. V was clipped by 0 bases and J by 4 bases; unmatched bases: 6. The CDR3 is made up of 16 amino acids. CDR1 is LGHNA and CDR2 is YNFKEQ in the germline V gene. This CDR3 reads CASSQDYRGGNQPQHF. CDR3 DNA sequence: TGTGCCAGCAGCCAAGATTACAGGGGTGGTAATCAGCCCCAGCATTTT.

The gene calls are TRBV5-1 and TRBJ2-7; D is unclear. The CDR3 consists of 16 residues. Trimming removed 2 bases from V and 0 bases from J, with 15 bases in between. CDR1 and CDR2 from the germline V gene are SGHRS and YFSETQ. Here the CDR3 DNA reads TGCGCCAGCAGCTTATTTATTGAGATGAGCTCCTACGAGCAGTACTTC. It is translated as CASSLFIEMSSYEQYF.

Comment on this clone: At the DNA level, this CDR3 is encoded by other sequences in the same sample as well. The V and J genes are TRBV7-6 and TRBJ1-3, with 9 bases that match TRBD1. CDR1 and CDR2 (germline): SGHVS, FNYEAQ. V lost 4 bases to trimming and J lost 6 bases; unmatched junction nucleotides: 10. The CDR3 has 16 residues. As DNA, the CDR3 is TGTGCCAGCAGCTGGCTTCCCGGGACAGGGCTAAACACCATATATTTT. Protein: CASSWLPGTGLNTIYF. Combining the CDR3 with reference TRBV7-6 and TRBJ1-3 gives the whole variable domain GAGVSQSPRYKVTKRGQDVALRCDPISGHVSLYWYRQALGQGPEFLTYFNYEAQQDKSGLPNDRFSAERPEGSISTLTIQRTEQRDSAMYRCASSWLPGTGLNTIYFGEGSWLTVV.

The CDR3 nucleotides read TGTGCCAGCAGCTCCCGCCAGAATGAAAAACTGTTTTTT. It is translated as CASSSRQNEKLFF. This rearrangement joins TRBV11-3 to TRBJ1-4; D gene ambiguous. V was pared by 4 bases and J by 5 bases, with 8 bases between. Germline values: CDR1 SGHNT, CDR2 YENEEA. The CDR3 runs to 13 residues.

In nucleotides, the CDR3 is TGTGCCAGCAGCCAAGTCGCGGCACACTACGAGCAGTACTTC. Translation: CASSQVAAHYEQYF. The chain carries TRBV4-2 and TRBJ2-7; D is unclear. The CDR3 loop spans 14 amino acids. The germline V gene encodes CDR1 LGHNA and CDR2 YNFKEQ. Trimming stripped 1 base from V and 3 bases from J, with 10 bases between.

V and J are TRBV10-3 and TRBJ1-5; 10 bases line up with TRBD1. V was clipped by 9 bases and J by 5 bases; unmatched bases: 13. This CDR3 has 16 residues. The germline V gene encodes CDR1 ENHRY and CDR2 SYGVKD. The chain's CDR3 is CAIGGGPGTGDQPQHF. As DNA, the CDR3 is TGTGCCATTGGGGGGGGACCCGGGACAGGGGATCAGCCCCAGCATTTT.

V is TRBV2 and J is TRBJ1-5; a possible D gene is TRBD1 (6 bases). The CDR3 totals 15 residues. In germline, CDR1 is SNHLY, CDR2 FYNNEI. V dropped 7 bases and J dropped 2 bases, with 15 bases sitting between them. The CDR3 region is CASKYTGNRNQPQHF. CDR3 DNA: TGTGCCAGCAAGTATACAGGGAACCGCAATCAGCCCCAGCATTTT. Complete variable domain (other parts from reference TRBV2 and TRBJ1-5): EPEVTQTPSHQVTQMGQEVILRCVPISNHLYFYWYRQILGQKVEFLVSFYNNEISEKSEIFDDQFSVERPDGSNFTLKIRSTKLEDSAMYFCASKYTGNRNQPQHFGDGTRLSIL.